The rows below give T cell receptor beta chains drawn from one sample of a study of blood T cell repertoires in COVID-19. TCRdb's copy holds only in-frame clones and misses some; the assay was immunoSEQ multiplex PCR. The data contain 200,000 or so clones, around 86% of them singletons. Sequencing was carried out using PBMCs or T cells enriched from blood (not recorded which). These receptors all stem from a woman between 35 and 50 years old with acute COVID-19. Each CDR3 is given with its conserved first and last residue. Each record gives: J gene, V gene, clone size, D gene, CDR3 protein, CDR3 DNA. A D gene is named only where the DNA matches it firmly. Rows may omit the clone size; those that give it use once, few, many or a size class.

j_call: TRBJ1-2
v_call: TRBV19
clone_size: few
d_call: .
cdr3_aa: CASSIGTGRGGDGYTF
cdr3_nt: TGTGCCAGTAGTATCGGGACGGGCCGAGGGGGTGATGGCTACACCTTC

j_call: TRBJ2-1
v_call: TRBV7-3
clone_size: .
d_call: TRBD2
cdr3_aa: CASSQTGGPGNEQFF
cdr3_nt: TGTGCCAGCAGCCAAACGGGGGGGCCAGGCAATGAGCAGTTCTTC

j_call: TRBJ1-2
v_call: TRBV6-2/TRBV6-3
clone_size: .
d_call: .
cdr3_aa: CASSYSPVYGYTF
cdr3_nt: TGTGCCAGCAGTTACTCTCCAGTATATGGCTACACCTTC

j_call: TRBJ2-6
v_call: TRBV30
clone_size: .
d_call: .
cdr3_aa: CAWTLAGANVLTF
cdr3_nt: TGTGCCTGGACCCTAGCAGGGGCCAACGTCCTGACTTTC

j_call: TRBJ1-3
v_call: TRBV12-3/TRBV12-4
clone_size: once
d_call: .
cdr3_aa: CASSWGPGNTIYF
cdr3_nt: TGTGCCAGCAGTTGGGGGCCTGGAAACACCATATATTTT

j_call: TRBJ1-2
v_call: TRBV7-9
clone_size: .
d_call: TRBD1
cdr3_aa: CASSETGGFGYTF
cdr3_nt: TGTGCCAGCAGCGAAACAGGGGGCTTTGGCTACACCTTC

j_call: TRBJ1-1
v_call: TRBV6-5
clone_size: .
d_call: .
cdr3_aa: CASSFSRNAEAFF
cdr3_nt: TGTGCCAGCAGTTTTTCTAGAAACGCTGAAGCTTTCTTT

j_call: TRBJ1-3
v_call: TRBV6-5
clone_size: .
d_call: .
cdr3_aa: CASSGGLPSGNTIYF
cdr3_nt: TGTGCCAGCAGCGGCGGACTGCCCTCTGGAAACACCATATATTTT

j_call: TRBJ1-4
v_call: TRBV5-6
clone_size: .
d_call: TRBD1
cdr3_aa: CASSPNKFGTDYEKLFF
cdr3_nt: TGTGCCAGCAGCCCTAATAAGTTTGGGACAGATTATGAAAAACTGTTTTTT

j_call: TRBJ2-3
v_call: TRBV29-1
clone_size: .
d_call: TRBD1
cdr3_aa: CSGWTGGTDTQYF
cdr3_nt: TGCAGTGGATGGACAGGGGGAACAGATACGCAGTATTTT

j_call: TRBJ1-2
v_call: TRBV11-2
clone_size: .
d_call: .
cdr3_aa: CASSLGPRVDYGYTF
cdr3_nt: TGTGCCAGCAGCTTAGGCCCCAGGGTGGACTATGGCTACACCTTC

j_call: TRBJ1-1
v_call: TRBV4-3
clone_size: few
d_call: .
cdr3_aa: CASSQDAGLTEAFF
cdr3_nt: TGCGCCAGCAGCCAAGATGCGGGGCTTACTGAAGCTTTCTTT

j_call: TRBJ1-1
v_call: TRBV6-5
clone_size: few
d_call: TRBD1
cdr3_aa: CASSYQAGGTEAFF
cdr3_nt: TGTGCCAGCAGTTACCAAGCAGGGGGCACTGAAGCTTTCTTT

j_call: TRBJ1-1
v_call: TRBV30
clone_size: .
d_call: TRBD1
cdr3_aa: CAWSEWQGAWREDTEAFF
cdr3_nt: TGTGCCTGGAGTGAGTGGCAGGGGGCTTGGAGAGAGGACACTGAAGCTTTCTTT

j_call: TRBJ1-6
v_call: TRBV30
clone_size: .
d_call: TRBD1
cdr3_aa: CAWVSGGGTGNNSPLHF
cdr3_nt: TGTGCCTGGGTCTCAGGAGGCGGGACAGGAAACAATTCACCCCTCCACTTT

j_call: TRBJ2-1
v_call: TRBV27
clone_size: many
d_call: TRBD2
cdr3_aa: CASSFGLEGNEQFF
cdr3_nt: TGTGCCAGCAGTTTCGGACTAGAGGGCAATGAGCAGTTCTTC

j_call: TRBJ1-5
v_call: TRBV6-2/TRBV6-3
clone_size: .
d_call: TRBD1
cdr3_aa: CASSYVGQGRYSNQPQHF
cdr3_nt: TGTGCCAGCAGTTACGTAGGACAGGGCCGTTATAGCAATCAGCCCCAGCATTTT

j_call: TRBJ2-3
v_call: TRBV4-3
clone_size: .
d_call: .
cdr3_aa: CASSRSAGVDTQYF
cdr3_nt: TGCGCCAGCAGCCGGTCGGCAGGGGTAGATACGCAGTATTTT

j_call: TRBJ1-1
v_call: TRBV5-1
clone_size: .
d_call: TRBD1
cdr3_aa: CASSLETGGEAFF
cdr3_nt: TGCGCCAGCAGCTTAGAGACAGGGGGCGAAGCTTTCTTT

j_call: TRBJ2-4
v_call: TRBV9
clone_size: .
d_call: TRBD1
cdr3_aa: CASSRETGGAKNIQYF
cdr3_nt: TGTGCCAGCAGTAGGGAGACAGGGGGTGCCAAAAACATTCAGTACTTC

j_call: TRBJ2-2
v_call: TRBV7-9
clone_size: .
d_call: TRBD2
cdr3_aa: CASRKTGLANTGELFF
cdr3_nt: TGTGCCAGCAGAAAAACGGGACTAGCGAACACCGGGGAGCTGTTTTTT

j_call: TRBJ2-3
v_call: TRBV5-1
clone_size: .
d_call: .
cdr3_aa: CASSVSTGTDTQYF
cdr3_nt: TGCGCCAGCAGCGTCTCTACAGGCACAGATACGCAGTATTTT

j_call: TRBJ2-1
v_call: TRBV9
clone_size: .
d_call: .
cdr3_aa: CASSGTGSSYNEQFF
cdr3_nt: TGTGCCAGCAGCGGAACGGGGAGCTCCTACAATGAGCAGTTCTTC

j_call: TRBJ1-1
v_call: TRBV6-5
clone_size: .
d_call: .
cdr3_aa: CASGREAMNTEAFF
cdr3_nt: TGTGCCAGCGGGAGGGAAGCCATGAACACTGAAGCTTTCTTT

j_call: TRBJ2-2
v_call: TRBV11-3
clone_size: .
d_call: .
cdr3_aa: CASSLDLTGELFF
cdr3_nt: TGTGCCAGCAGCTTAGATCTCACCGGGGAGCTGTTTTTT

j_call: TRBJ2-7
v_call: TRBV2
clone_size: .
d_call: .
cdr3_aa: CASSEVEGAPYEQYF
cdr3_nt: TGTGCCAGCAGTGAAGTGGAAGGGGCCCCCTACGAGCAGTACTTC

j_call: TRBJ1-1
v_call: TRBV2
clone_size: once
d_call: .
cdr3_aa: CASRGGRTYTEAFF
cdr3_nt: TGTGCCAGCAGAGGGGGTAGAACCTACACTGAAGCTTTCTTT

j_call: TRBJ1-5
v_call: TRBV6-5
clone_size: .
d_call: .
cdr3_aa: CASKPGNQPQHF
cdr3_nt: TGTGCCAGCAAACCGGGGAATCAGCCCCAGCATTTT

j_call: TRBJ1-5
v_call: TRBV6-5
clone_size: few
d_call: .
cdr3_aa: CASKTQSGVQPQHF
cdr3_nt: TGTGCCAGCAAAACTCAGTCAGGCGTTCAGCCCCAGCATTTT

j_call: TRBJ2-3
v_call: TRBV19
clone_size: .
d_call: .
cdr3_aa: CASSPQRRLTDTQYF
cdr3_nt: TGTGCCAGTAGTCCCCAGCGGAGGCTCACAGATACGCAGTATTTT

j_call: TRBJ2-1
v_call: TRBV6-2/TRBV6-3
clone_size: .
d_call: .
cdr3_aa: CASSPGYHEQFF
cdr3_nt: TGTGCCAGCAGTCCAGGGTATCATGAGCAGTTCTTC